This TCR beta chain was recovered during a study of T-cell memory formation after mild COVID-19. General study findings and limits: A subset of responding clones appeared in pre-infection memory, suggesting cross-reactive memory joined.

This CDR3 spans 15 amino acids. With 3 bases clipped from V and 1 base from J, the junction kept 4 bases outside the gene matches. Germline assignment: CDR1 LGHNA and CDR2 YNFKEQ. There are a few counts of this clonotype. Its specificity is not known. cDNA libraries for TCR alpha and TCR beta, carrying sample barcodes and UMIs, came from 5'RACE with constant-segment primers. TCRdb re-called the 5' RACE reads with MiXCR, one entry per CDR3 protein. Of around 220,000 distinct CDR3 sequences listed, 15% to 20% are singletons. Sample: PBMCs or a T cell subset sorted from them (not recorded which). This chain links TRBV4-2 with TRBJ1-1; 8 bases agree with TRBD1. This sequence originates from a man between 18 and 29 years old who had mild COVID-19 (a few samples of this study predate the infection). Cell type and time point are not known. This CDR3 reads CASSQAQGENTEAFF. In DNA, the CDR3 is TGTGCCAGCAGCCAGGCACAGGGGGAGAACACTGAAGCTTTCTTT.